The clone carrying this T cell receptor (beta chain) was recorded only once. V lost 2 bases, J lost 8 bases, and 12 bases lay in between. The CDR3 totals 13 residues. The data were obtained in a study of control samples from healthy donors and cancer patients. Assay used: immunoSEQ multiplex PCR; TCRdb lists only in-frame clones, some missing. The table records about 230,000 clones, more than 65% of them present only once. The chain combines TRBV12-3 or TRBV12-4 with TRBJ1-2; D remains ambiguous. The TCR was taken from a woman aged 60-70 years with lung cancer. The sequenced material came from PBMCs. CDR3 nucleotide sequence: TGTGCCAGCAGTTTACGCCCAGTAGGGGGCTACACCTTC. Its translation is CASSLRPVGGYTF.